This T cell receptor (beta chain) was identified during a study of blood T cell repertoires in COVID-19. Study summary: Acute and convalescent COVID-19 samples came from the United States, Italy and Spain. The cDNA or gDNA used as material had been derived from T cells, B-cell-depleted T cells, or PBMCs.

Losses at the gene ends were 4 bases for V and 10 bases for J; bases not matched to a gene: 8. The germline V gene encodes CDR1 SQVTM and CDR2 ANQGSEA. The CDR3 totals 13 residues. The table came from immunoSEQ multiplex PCR; TCRdb's copy has only in-frame clones and leaves some out. The data hold around 28,000 clones, with roughly three quarters observed a single time. The V call is TRBV29-1, the J call TRBJ1-4; TRBD1 agrees at 8 bases. The sequencing input was peripheral blood. This TCR derives from a man in his sixties or seventies with acute or convalescent COVID-19. The CDR3 loop is CSVAGGGLGKLFF. DNA of the CDR3: TGCAGCGTTGCAGGGGGCGGGTTAGGAAAACTGTTTTTT.